This TCR beta chain was identified during a study of blood T cell repertoires in COVID-19. Study summary: The United States, Italy and Spain supplied acute and convalescent COVID-19 samples.

Recruited during active infection, patients (from Seattle) were subsequently followed longitudinally. The germline V gene has CDR1 SEHNR and CDR2 FQNEAQ (reference sequence). V lost 2 bases to trimming and J lost 4 bases; unmatched junction nucleotides: 4. The CDR3 loop spans 16 amino acids. The method was immunoSEQ multiplex PCR; TCRdb's version includes in-frame clones alone and lacks a portion of them. The sample lists 250,000 to 350,000 clones, about nine tenths occurring once. This sequence joins TRBV7-9 and TRBJ2-1; 11 positions agree with TRBD2. The sample comprised peripheral blood. The TCR originated in a woman aged 30 to 39 with COVID-19, enrolled during active disease. For the CDR3, the DNA is TGTGCCAGCAGCTTATCGGTAGCGGGAGGGTACAATGAGCAGTTCTTC. Protein product: CASSLSVAGGYNEQFF. The entire variable domain, with the rest obtained from reference TRBV7-9 and TRBJ2-1, is as follows: DTGVSQNPRHKITKRGQNVTFRCDPISEHNRLYWYRQTLGQGPEFLTYFQNEAQLEKSRLLSDRFSAERPKGSFSTLEIQRTEQGDSAMYLCASSLSVAGGYNEQFFGPGTRLTVL.